The subject of this entry is one TCR beta chain. Its target is not known. This sample was included in a study of blood T cells in healthy people across ages. Findings of the study overall: Diversity was estimated from one million T cells, and these estimates were considered underestimates. Fewer expanded clones and more diversity marked long-lived versus aged donors.

Alongside a J-beta primer mix, a sample-barcoded 5' primer served in a second PCR lasting about 7 to 12 cycles. Every cDNA molecule carried a tag from a template-switch adaptor bearing 12 random nucleotides. TCRdb processed the 5' RACE reads anew with MiXCR; each CDR3 protein has one entry. The top ten hold around 12% of the sample, which has about a million distinct CDR3 sequences, approximately 38% seen once. Germline V gives CDR1 SGHRS, CDR2 YFSETQ. The CDR3 covers 17 residues. Trimming took 4 bases from V and 5 from J; bases not matched to a gene: 15. The clonotype originates from a man aged 18 to 30 in good health. The chain has TRBV5-1 and TRBJ2-5, with TRBD1 identical over 9 bases. Sequencing input: blood. The CDR3 region has the DNA TGCGCCAGCAGCATGTACAGTCCCGGGACAGGGTATGAGACCCAGTACTTC. This gives the protein CASSMYSPGTGYETQYF. Using reference TRBV5-1 and TRBJ2-5 for the parts outside the CDR3, the full variable domain is KAGVTQTPRYLIKTRGQQVTLSCSPISGHRSVSWYQQTPGQGLQFLFEYFSETQRNKGNFPGRFSGRQFSNSRSEMNVSTLELGDSALYLCASSMYSPGTGYETQYFGPGTRLLVL.